Listed here is a single TCR beta chain. Its specificity is not known. The entry originates in a study of cytomegalovirus exposure and HLA in healthy donors. On the study more broadly: Early released data comprised tens of millions of unique TCRs from HLA-typed donors. Study-level findings and limits: The study assumed roughly uniform donor sequencing depth for presence/absence analyses. With later analysis, a missense DCLRE1C variant became linked to TCR beta V- and J-gene trimming.

The PCR had 60 Vbeta and 13 Jbeta primers. Libraries were prepared by immunoSEQ multiplex PCR; TCRdb keeps only in-frame clonotypes and omits some of them. The sample has roughly 160,000 clones; around four fifths are singletons. This CDR3 is built from 15 residues. After removal of 1 base from V and 3 bases from J, the junction contained 4 bases not matched to a gene. CDR1 is SGHTA, CDR2 FQGNSA, per germline. The material sequenced was PBMCs. This clonotype was sampled from a woman aged 50 to 60 in good health and CMV-seronegative. This chain links TRBV7-2 with TRBJ2-7; 9 bases agree with TRBD1. The CDR3 DNA reads TGTGCCAGCAGCTTAGGACAGGGGGTCTTCTACGAGCAGTACTTC. Protein product: CASSLGQGVFYEQYF.